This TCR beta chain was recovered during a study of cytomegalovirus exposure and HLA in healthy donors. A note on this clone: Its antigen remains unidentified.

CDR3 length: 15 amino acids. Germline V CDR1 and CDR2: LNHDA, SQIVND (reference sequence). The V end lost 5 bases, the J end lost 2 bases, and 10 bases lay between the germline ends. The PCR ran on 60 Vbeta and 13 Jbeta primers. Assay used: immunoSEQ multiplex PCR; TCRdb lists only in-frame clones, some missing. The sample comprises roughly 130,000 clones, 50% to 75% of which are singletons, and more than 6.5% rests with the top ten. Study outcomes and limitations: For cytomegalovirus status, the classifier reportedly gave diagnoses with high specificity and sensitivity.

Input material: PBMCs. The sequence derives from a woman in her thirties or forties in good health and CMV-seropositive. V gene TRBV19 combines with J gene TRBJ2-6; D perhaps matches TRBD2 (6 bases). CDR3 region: CASSDGGPGANVLTF. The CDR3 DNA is TGTGCCAGTAGTGACGGGGGACCTGGGGCCAACGTCCTGACTTTC.